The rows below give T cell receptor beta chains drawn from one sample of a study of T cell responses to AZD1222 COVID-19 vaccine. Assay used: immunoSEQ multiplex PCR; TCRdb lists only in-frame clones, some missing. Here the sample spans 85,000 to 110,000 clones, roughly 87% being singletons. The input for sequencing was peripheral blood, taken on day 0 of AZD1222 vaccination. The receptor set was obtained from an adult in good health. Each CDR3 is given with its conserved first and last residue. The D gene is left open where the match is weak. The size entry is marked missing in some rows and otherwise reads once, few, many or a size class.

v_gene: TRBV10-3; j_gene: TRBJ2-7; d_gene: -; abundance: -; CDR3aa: CAISDSQISSYEQYF; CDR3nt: TGTGCCATCAGTGATTCTCAAATCAGCTCCTACGAGCAGTACTTC
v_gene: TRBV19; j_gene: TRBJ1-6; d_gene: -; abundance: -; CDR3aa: CASSIGGSPLHF; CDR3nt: TGTGCCAGTAGTATCGGGGGTTCACCCCTCCACTTT
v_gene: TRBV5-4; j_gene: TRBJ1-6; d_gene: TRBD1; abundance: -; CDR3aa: CASSLQGHNSPLHF; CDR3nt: TGTGCCAGCAGCTTACAGGGGCATAATTCACCCCTCCACTTT
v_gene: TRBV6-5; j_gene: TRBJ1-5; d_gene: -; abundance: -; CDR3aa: CASSRAVNQPQHF; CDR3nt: TGTGCCAGCAGTCGTGCAGTTAATCAGCCCCAGCATTTT
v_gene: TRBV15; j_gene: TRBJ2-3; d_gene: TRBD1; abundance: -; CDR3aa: CATSRQTGGVDTQYF; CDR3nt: TGTGCCACCAGCAGACAGACAGGGGGCGTAGATACGCAGTATTTT
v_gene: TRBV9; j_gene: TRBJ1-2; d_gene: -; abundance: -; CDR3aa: CASSVARDETGANYGYTF; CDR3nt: TGTGCCAGCAGCGTAGCTCGGGACGAAACGGGAGCTAACTATGGCTACACCTTC
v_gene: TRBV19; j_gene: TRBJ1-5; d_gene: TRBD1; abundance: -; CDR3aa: CASRLTGANQPQHF; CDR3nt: TGTGCCAGTAGGTTAACAGGGGCAAATCAGCCCCAGCATTTT
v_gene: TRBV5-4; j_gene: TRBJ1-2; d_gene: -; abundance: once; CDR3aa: CASSNWGTYYGYTF; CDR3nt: TGTGCCAGCAGCAATTGGGGGACCTACTATGGCTACACCTTC
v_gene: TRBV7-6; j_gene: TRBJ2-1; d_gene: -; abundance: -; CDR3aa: CASSPTNRGRSNEQFF; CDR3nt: TGTGCCAGCAGCCCCACGAACCGTGGGCGTAGCAATGAGCAGTTCTTC
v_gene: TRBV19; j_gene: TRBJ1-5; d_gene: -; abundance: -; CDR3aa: CASSVGYSNQPQHF; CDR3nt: TGTGCCAGTAGTGTGGGGTATAGCAATCAGCCCCAGCATTTT
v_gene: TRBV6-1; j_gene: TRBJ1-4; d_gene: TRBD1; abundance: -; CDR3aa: CASSEPQGGHTEKLFF; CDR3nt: TGTGCCAGCAGTGAACCCCAGGGGGGGCACACCGAAAAACTGTTTTTT
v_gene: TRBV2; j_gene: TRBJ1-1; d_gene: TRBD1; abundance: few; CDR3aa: CASKRDRNTEAFF; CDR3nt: TGTGCCAGCAAGAGGGACAGGAACACTGAAGCTTTCTTT
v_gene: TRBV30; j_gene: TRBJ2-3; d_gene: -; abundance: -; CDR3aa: CACPGDIADTQYF; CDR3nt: TGTGCCTGCCCCGGCGATATAGCAGATACGCAGTATTTT
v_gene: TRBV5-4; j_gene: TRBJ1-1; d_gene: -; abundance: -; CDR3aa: CASSRDGNTEAFF; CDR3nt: TGTGCCAGCAGTCGGGACGGGAACACTGAAGCTTTCTTT
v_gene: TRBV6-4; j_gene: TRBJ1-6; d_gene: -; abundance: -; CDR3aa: CASTEGDNSPLHF; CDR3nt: TGTGCCAGCACCGAAGGGGATAATTCACCCCTCCACTTT
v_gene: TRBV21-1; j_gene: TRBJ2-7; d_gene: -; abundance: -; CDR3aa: CASSKLLDEQYF; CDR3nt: TGTGCCAGCAGCAAATTGTTGGACGAGCAGTACTTC
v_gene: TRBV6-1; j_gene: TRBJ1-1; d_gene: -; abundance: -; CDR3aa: CAIASGRVWTEAFF; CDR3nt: TGTGCCATAGCGTCGGGTAGGGTGTGGACTGAAGCTTTCTTT
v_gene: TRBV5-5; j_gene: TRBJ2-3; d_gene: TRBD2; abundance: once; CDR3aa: CASSLSGSGGAARTQYF; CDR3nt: TGTGCCAGCAGCTTGTCAGGTAGCGGGGGGGCCGCGCGGACGCAGTATTTT
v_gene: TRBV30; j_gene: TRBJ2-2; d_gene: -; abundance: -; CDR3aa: CAWSEKSGSYGELFF; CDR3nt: TGTGCCTGGAGTGAAAAGTCAGGGAGCTACGGGGAGCTGTTTTTT
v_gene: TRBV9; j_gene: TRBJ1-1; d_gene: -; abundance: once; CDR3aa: CASSVEVGSEAFF; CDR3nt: TGTGCCAGCAGCGTAGAAGTAGGGTCTGAAGCTTTCTTT
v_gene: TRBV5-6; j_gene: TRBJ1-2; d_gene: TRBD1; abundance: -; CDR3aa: CASSQGTGNYGYTF; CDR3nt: TGTGCCAGCAGCCAAGGGACAGGGAACTATGGCTACACCTTC
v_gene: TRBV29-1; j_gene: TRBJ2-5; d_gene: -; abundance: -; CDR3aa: CSVSTPGETQYF; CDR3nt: TGCAGCGTCTCAACCCCAGGGGAGACCCAGTACTTC
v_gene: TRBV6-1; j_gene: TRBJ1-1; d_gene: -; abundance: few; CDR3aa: CASSESQEGTEAFF; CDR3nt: TGTGCCAGCAGTGAATCGCAGGAGGGGACAGAAGCTTTCTTT
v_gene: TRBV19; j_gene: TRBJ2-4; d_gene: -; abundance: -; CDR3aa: CASSPEGGLAKNIQYF; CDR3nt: TGTGCCAGTAGTCCGGAGGGGGGGTTAGCCAAAAACATTCAGTACTTC
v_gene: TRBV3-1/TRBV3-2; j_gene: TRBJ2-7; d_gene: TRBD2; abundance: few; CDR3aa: CASSPGLAGFEQYF; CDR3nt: TGTGCCAGCAGCCCGGGACTAGCGGGGTTCGAGCAGTACTTC
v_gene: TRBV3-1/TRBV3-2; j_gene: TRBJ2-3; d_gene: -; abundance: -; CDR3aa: CASSSFFPDTQYF; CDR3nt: TGTGCCAGCAGCTCATTTTTTCCAGATACGCAGTATTTT
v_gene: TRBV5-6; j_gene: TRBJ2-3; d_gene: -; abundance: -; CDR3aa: CASSITDTQYF; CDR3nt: TGTGCCAGCAGCATCACAGATACGCAGTATTTT
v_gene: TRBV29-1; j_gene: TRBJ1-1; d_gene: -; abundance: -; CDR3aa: CSVVETRNTEAFF; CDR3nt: TGCAGCGTTGTAGAGACCAGGAACACTGAAGCTTTCTTT
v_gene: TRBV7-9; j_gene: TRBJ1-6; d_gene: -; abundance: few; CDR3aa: CASSPRFSYSPLHF; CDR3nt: TGTGCCAGCAGCCCACGTTTCAGTTATTCACCCCTCCACTTT
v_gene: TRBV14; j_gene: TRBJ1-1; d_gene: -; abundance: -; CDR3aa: CASSPSPATENSEAFF; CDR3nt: TGTGCCAGCAGCCCTTCTCCGGCAACTGAGAACAGTGAAGCTTTCTTT
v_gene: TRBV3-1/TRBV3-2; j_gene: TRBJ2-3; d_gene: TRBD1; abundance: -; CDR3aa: CASSSGTGWADTQYF; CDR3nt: TGTGCCAGCAGTTCCGGGACAGGGTGGGCAGATACGCAGTATTTT
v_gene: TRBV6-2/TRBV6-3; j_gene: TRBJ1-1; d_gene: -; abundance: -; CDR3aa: CASSYQLDTEAFF; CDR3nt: TGTGCCAGCAGTTACCAACTGGACACTGAAGCTTTCTTT
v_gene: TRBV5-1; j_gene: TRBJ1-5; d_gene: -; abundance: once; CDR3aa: CASSPVGDSNQPQHF; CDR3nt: TGCGCCAGCAGCCCCGTGGGGGACAGCAATCAGCCCCAGCATTTT
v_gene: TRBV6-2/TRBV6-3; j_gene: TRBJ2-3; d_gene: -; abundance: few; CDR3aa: CASSYPLGYTDTQYF; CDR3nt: TGTGCCAGCAGTTACCCTCTGGGCTACACAGATACGCAGTATTTT
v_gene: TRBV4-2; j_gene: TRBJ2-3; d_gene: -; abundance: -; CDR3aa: CASSPQEGVSPTDTQYF; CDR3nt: TGTGCCAGCAGCCCACAAGAAGGTGTTAGTCCCACAGATACGCAGTATTTT
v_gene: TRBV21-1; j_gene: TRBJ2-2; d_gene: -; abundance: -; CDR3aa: CASNEPTGAGELFF; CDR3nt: TGTGCCAGCAACGAGCCGACAGGGGCCGGGGAGCTGTTTTTT
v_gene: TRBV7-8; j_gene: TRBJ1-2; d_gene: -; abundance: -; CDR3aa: CASSLGFDRVNYGYTF; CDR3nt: TGTGCCAGCAGCTTAGGTTTCGACAGAGTTAACTATGGCTACACCTTC
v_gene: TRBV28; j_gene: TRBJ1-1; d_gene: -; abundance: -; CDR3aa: CASGLDREAFF; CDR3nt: TGTGCCAGCGGCTTGGACAGAGAAGCTTTCTTT
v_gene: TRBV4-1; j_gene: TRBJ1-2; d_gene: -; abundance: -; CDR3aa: CASSQRTANYGYTF; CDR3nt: TGCGCCAGCAGCCAACGGACAGCAAACTATGGCTACACCTTC
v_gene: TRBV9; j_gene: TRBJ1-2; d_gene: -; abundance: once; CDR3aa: CASSPPEGIMGYTF; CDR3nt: TGTGCCAGCAGCCCCCCTGAGGGGATAATGGGCTACACCTTC
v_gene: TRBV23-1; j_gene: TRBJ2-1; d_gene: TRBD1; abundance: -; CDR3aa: CASALGTGAINEQFF; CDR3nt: TGCGCCAGCGCCCTCGGGACAGGGGCAATCAATGAGCAGTTCTTC
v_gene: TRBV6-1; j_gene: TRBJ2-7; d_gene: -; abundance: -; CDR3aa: CASSEPPTRPHEQYF; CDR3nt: TGTGCCAGCAGTGAACCCCCTACTCGGCCGCACGAGCAGTACTTC
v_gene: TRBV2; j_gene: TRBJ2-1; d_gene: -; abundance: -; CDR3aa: CASSEGLDWEQFF; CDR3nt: TGTGCCAGCAGTGAAGGGCTAGATTGGGAGCAGTTCTTC
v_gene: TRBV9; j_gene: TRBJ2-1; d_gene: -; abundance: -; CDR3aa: CASSAGGLGMPIEQFF; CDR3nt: TGTGCCAGCAGCGCCGGGGGACTGGGGATGCCAATTGAGCAGTTCTTC
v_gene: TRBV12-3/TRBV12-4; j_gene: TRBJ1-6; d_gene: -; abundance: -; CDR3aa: CASSLDSPLHF; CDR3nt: TGTGCCAGCAGTTTGGACTCACCCCTCCACTTT
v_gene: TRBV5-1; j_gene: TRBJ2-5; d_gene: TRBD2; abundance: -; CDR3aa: CASSLERGGQETQYF; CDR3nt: TGCGCCAGCAGCTTGGAGCGGGGGGGTCAAGAGACCCAGTACTTC
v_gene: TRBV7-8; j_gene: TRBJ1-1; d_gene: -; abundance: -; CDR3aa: CASSLGRGMNTEAFF; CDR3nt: TGTGCCAGCAGCTTGGGCAGAGGGATGAACACTGAAGCTTTCTTT
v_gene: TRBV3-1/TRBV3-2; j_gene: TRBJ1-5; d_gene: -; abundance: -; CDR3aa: CASSQTGNQPQHF; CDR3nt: TGTGCCAGCAGCCAAACGGGGAATCAGCCCCAGCATTTT
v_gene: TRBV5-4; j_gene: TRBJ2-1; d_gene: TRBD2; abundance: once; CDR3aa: CASSPRTRPHNEQFF; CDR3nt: TGTGCCAGCAGCCCACGGACTAGGCCCCACAATGAGCAGTTCTTC
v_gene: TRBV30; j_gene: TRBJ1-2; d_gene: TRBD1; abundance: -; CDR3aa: CAWSSQHRDSYGYTF; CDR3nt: TGTGCCTGGAGCTCCCAGCACAGGGACAGCTATGGCTACACCTTC
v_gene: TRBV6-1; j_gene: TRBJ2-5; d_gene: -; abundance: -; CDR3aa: CASSEVIGETQYF; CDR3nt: TGTGCCAGCAGTGAAGTGATAGGGGAGACCCAGTACTTC